The clone carrying this T cell receptor beta chain has ten or more counts. These data originate in a study of blood T cell repertoires in COVID-19. Study as a whole: Sources were T cells, B-cell-depleted T cells, or PBMCs; the material itself was cDNA or gDNA.

The V and J ends lost 5 bases and 0 bases respectively, with 14 bases between them. The CDR3 sequence is 16 residues long. Germline CDR1 is PRHDT and CDR2 is FYEKMQ (reference sequence). Original handling: Estimation of nucleated cell counts relied on the amplification of reference gene primers. Clones were sequenced by immunoSEQ multiplex PCR, and TCRdb holds only the in-frame ones, with some missing. V and J calls and clone size are as listed in that table; D and trimming were resolved from the DNA. The table lists about 230,000 clones, 85% to 90% of them singletons, with around 10% in the top ten.

This receptor was taken from a man in his forties or fifties with COVID-19, enrolled during active disease. The sequenced material came from peripheral blood. The chain carries TRBV13 and TRBJ1-3; D gene uncertain. In DNA, the CDR3 is TGTGCCAGCAGCGACTACGGGGATAGCTCTGGAAACACCATATATTTT. This codes for CASSDYGDSSGNTIYF.